These T cell receptor beta chains were read from a single sample in a study of beta chain features in type 1 diabetes. Here immunoSEQ multiplex PCR was the method, and the copy in TCRdb shows in-frame clones only, minus some. This sample carries more than 95,000 clones, 17% of them seen once, and the ten largest clones take 2% to 3%. The specimen was central memory CD4+ T cells from blood. The receptor set was obtained from a man between 18 and 35 years old with type 1 diabetes. Both conserved end residues are trimmed from each CDR3. The size of a clone is reported for some rows only, either as once, few or many, or as a class for expanded clones.

>TRBV6-5|.
ASRRSSGGLSEQY
>TRBV25-1|.
ASSANYGYT
>TRBV7-2|few
ASSLVGGLYQETQY
>TRBV27|.
ARSGSGGPQH
>TRBV6-6|.
ASSYRTGGFIQPQH
>TRBV5-1|few
ASSLLPNDRGGEQY
>TRBV30|.
ACEAGRWLYEQY
>TRBV4-3|few
ASSHVRVEGEKLF
>TRBV7-2|.
ASSPSSLAGGSHEQF
>TRBV11-2|.
ASSLDQSGTGRSNEQF
>TRBV28|.
ASRFRTGGFYEQY
>TRBV7-2|few
ASSPYQRSNNEQF
>TRBV7-9|.
ASSVRTEAF
>TRBV6-5|few
ASSYRGTGTYEQY
>TRBV7-8|many
ASSSGRLTNYGYT
>TRBV18|.
ASSPQLAGGPDTQY
>TRBV7-2|few
ASGGSGETQY
>TRBV2|few
ASKDGSGAEKLF
>TRBV29-1|many
SADQTSGDNEQF
>TRBV7-2|.
ASTTGGNSNQPQH
>TRBV28|few
ASRNPGLTQY
>TRBV7-6|few
ASSSLTGGVYEQY